The 28 T cell receptor beta chains listed next were all sequenced from one sample in a study of a mutant IDH1 vaccine in newly diagnosed glioma. TCRdb's table, derived via immunoSEQ multiplex PCR, lists solely in-frame clones and lacks some. Altogether more than 25,000 clones are present, approximately 90% being singletons, with the ten largest covering around 2.4%. Time point in this sample: week 23, last vaccination. A 20-mer mutant IDH1 peptide at 300 ug was injected subcutaneously with topical imiquimod. Their cognate antigens are unknown. Source: PBMCs, taken from a glioma patient whose treatment included an IDH1 peptide vaccine. All receptors come from a man in his forties with glioma.

This rearrangement joins TRBV7-2 to TRBJ1-5, with 9 bases aligning to TRBD1. J gave up 4 bases and V 4 bases, and 5 bases lay outside the gene matches. Germline loops: CDR1 SGHTA, CDR2 FQGNSA. There are 15 residues in the CDR3. DNA for the CDR3: TGTGCCAGCAGCTGGGGACAGGGTGAAAATCAGCCCCAGCATTTT. It specifies CASSWGQGENQPQHF.

The CDR3, as DNA: TGTGCCAGCAGGGTTACAGGGCCCCTCGACCGAACTCGCTATGGCTACACCTTC. It translates to CASRVTGPLDRTRYGYTF. The V call is TRBV28, the J call TRBJ1-2; D is possibly TRBD1 (6 bases). The CDR3 is 18 residues long. V was cut by 6 bases and J by 4 bases, with 27 bases left in between. The germline V gene has CDR1 MDHEN and CDR2 SYDVKM.

CDR3 DNA: TGCGCCAGCAGCCAAGCTCGAGGGACAGCGGGGCAGTACTTC. It is translated as CASSQARGTAGQYF. The genes are TRBV4-3 and TRBJ2-7, with TRBD1 as a possible D gene (7 bases). V was cut by 1 base and J by 9 bases, with 16 bases left in between. This CDR3 is 14 amino acids long. CDR1 LGHNA and CDR2 YSLEER come from the germline V gene.

The gene calls are TRBV7-9 and TRBJ2-3; possible D gene TRBD1, 7 bases. The CDR3 spans 14 residues. Germline CDR1 SEHNR, CDR2 FQNEAQ (reference sequence). The CDR3 sequence: CALRRGPVTDTQYF. CDR3 nucleotides: TGTGCTCTTCGGAGGGGGCCCGTTACAGATACGCAGTATTTT. The full variable domain, with the rest looked up from reference TRBV7-9 and TRBJ2-3, is DTGVSQNPRHKITKRGQNVTFRCDPISEHNRLYWYRQTLGQGPEFLTYFQNEAQLEKSRLLSDRFSAERPKGSFSTLEIQRTEQGDSAMYLCALRRGPVTDTQYFGPGTRLTVL.

The CDR3 sequence is CASRTGVTGGSEQYF. The DNA for the CDR3 is TGCGCCAGCAGGACCGGGGTGACAGGAGGTTCTGAGCAGTACTTC. The chain recombines TRBV5-1 with TRBJ2-7, with a tentative D call TRBD1 (6 bases). The V end lost 5 bases, the J end lost 7 bases, and 22 bases lay between the germline ends. CDR3 length: 15 residues. Germline V gene lookup returns CDR1 SGHRS and CDR2 YFSETQ.

V usage is TRBV5-1 and J usage is TRBJ2-3; D ambiguous. Germline CDR1 reads SGHRS; CDR2 reads YFSETQ. V shed 0 bases and J shed 5 bases, with 10 bases lying between them. This CDR3 has 14 amino acids. This chain's CDR3 is CASSLGPEGDTQYF. In DNA, the CDR3 is TGCGCCAGCAGCTTGGGTCCAGAAGGAGATACGCAGTATTTT.

The chain combines TRBV6-5 with TRBJ1-2, with a weak D call TRBD1 (6 bases). Germline CDR1 and CDR2: MNHEY and SVGAGI. With 4 bases removed from V and 8 bases from J, the gap between germline ends came to 14 bases. The CDR3 loop spans 13 amino acids. Here the CDR3 reads CASSFNGQSGYTF. CDR3 sequence (DNA): TGTGCCAGCAGTTTTAACGGACAGTCCGGCTACACCTTC.

V and J are TRBV6-4 and TRBJ2-1; TRBD2 is a possible D gene (7 bases). Trimming left V 2 bases short and J 7 bases short, with 21 bases between. CDR1 and CDR2 (germline): MRHNA, SNTAGT. The CDR3 length is 17 residues. For the CDR3, the DNA is TGTGCCAGCAGTGACCCCCCCCCGCAACAGGGAGGGAATGAGCAGTTCTTC. Amino acid sequence: CASSDPPPQQGGNEQFF.

The chain employs TRBV14 and TRBJ1-2; 8 bases fit TRBD1. The germline V gene encodes CDR1 SGHDN and CDR2 FVKESK. CDR3 length equals 14 residues. The J segment lost 4 bases and the V segment lost 1 base, leaving 2 bases of the junction unmatched. CDR3 bases: TGTGCCAGCAGCCAAGGACAGGGGTCCTATGGCTACACCTTC. Protein: CASSQGQGSYGYTF.

V usage is TRBV29-1 and J usage is TRBJ1-1; TRBD1 aligns across 8 bases. The germline CDR1 and CDR2 sequences are SQVTM and ANQGSEA. V was clipped by 4 bases and J by 4 bases; unmatched bases: 2. The CDR3 contains 12 residues. The CDR3 DNA reads TGCAGCGTTGGAGGACAGGGCACTGAAGCTTTCTTT. Its protein is CSVGGQGTEAFF.

This rearrangement joins TRBV18 to TRBJ1-2; D is ambiguous. Germline V CDR1 and CDR2: KGHSH, LQKENI. Trimming shortened V by 3 bases and J by 2 bases, and 10 bases separated the two germline ends. The CDR3 is 14 amino acids. The DNA for the CDR3 is TGTGCCAGCTCACCTCGAAAAGAGAACTATGGCTACACCTTC. This codes for CASSPRKENYGYTF.

The V call is TRBV6-1, the J call TRBJ2-3, with TRBD2 matching over 12 bases. The CDR3 extends over 15 amino acids. V shed 6 bases, J shed 6 bases, and the junction held 7 bases outside the gene matches. CDR1 is MNHNS, CDR2 SASEGT, per germline. CDR3 residues: CASSQLAGGSDTQYF. CDR3 in DNA: TGTGCCAGCAGCCAACTAGCGGGGGGCTCCGATACGCAGTATTTT.

J is TRBJ1-1 and V is TRBV28; no clear D. Germline CDR1 reads MDHEN; CDR2 reads SYDVKM. Trimming removed 10 bases at V and 1 base at J, with 10 bases between. This CDR3 spans 12 amino acids. CDR3 in amino acids: CATRPANTEAFF. Here the CDR3 DNA reads TGTGCCACCCGGCCGGCGAACACTGAAGCTTTCTTT.

The CDR3 DNA follows: TGTGCCAGCAGTCGAGGGGATAGTGACACCGGGGAGCTGTTTTTT. Translating gives CASSRGDSDTGELFF. The rearrangement uses TRBV6-4 and TRBJ2-2; D possibly matches TRBD1 or TRBD2 (5 bases each). V was shortened by 5 bases and J by 3 bases, with 13 bases between the two germline ends. This CDR3 spans 15 amino acids. Germline V gene sequence: CDR1 MRHNA, CDR2 SNTAGT.

The chain links TRBV11-2 to TRBJ1-1, with 7 nucleotides matching TRBD1. Germline V gene data show CDR1 as SGHAT and CDR2 as FQNNGV. The V segment lost 9 bases and the J segment 3 bases; nucleotides outside the gene matches: 7. This CDR3 has 13 amino acids. CDR3 region: CASKQGMDTEAFF. In DNA, the CDR3 is TGTGCCAGTAAACAGGGGATGGACACTGAAGCTTTCTTT. The whole variable domain, remainder taken from reference TRBV11-2 and TRBJ1-1, is EAGVAQSPRYKIIEKRQSVAFWCNPISGHATLYWYQQILGQGPKLLIQFQNNGVVDDSQLPKDRFSAERLKGVDSTLKIQPAKLEDSAVYLCASKQGMDTEAFFGQGTRLTVV.

The V call is TRBV5-4, the J call TRBJ1-2; D might be TRBD1 (6 bases). V dropped 3 bases and J dropped 8 bases, with 17 bases sitting between them. The CDR3 totals 14 residues. Germline V gene lookup returns CDR1 SGHNT and CDR2 YYREEE (reference sequence). The CDR3 DNA is TGTGCCAGCAGCTCCGCCCCGGGGGCTGGGGGCTACACCTTC. This translates into CASSSAPGAGGYTF.

The rearrangement uses TRBV4-3 and TRBJ2-3; 7 bases map to TRBD2. CDR1 is LGHNA and CDR2 is YSLEER in the germline V gene. With 0 bases clipped from V and 0 bases from J, the junction kept 6 bases outside the gene matches. This CDR3 is 17 amino acids long. The CDR3 DNA follows: TGCGCCAGCAGCCAAGATTCGAGCGGGGCTAGCACAGATACGCAGTATTTT. Translation gives CASSQDSSGASTDTQYF.

This chain uses TRBV4-3 with TRBJ2-2; 8 bases line up with TRBD2. The CDR3 runs to 15 residues. The germline V gene has CDR1 LGHNA and CDR2 YSLEER. V was clipped by 5 bases and J by 2 bases; unmatched bases: 4. Here the CDR3 reads CASSYLAGNTGELFF. CDR3 nucleotide sequence: TGCGCCAGCAGCTACTTAGCGGGAAACACCGGGGAGCTGTTTTTT.

This CDR3 is CASSPRKGTEAFF. In nucleotides, the CDR3 is TGTGCCAGCAGTCCCCGGAAGGGCACTGAAGCTTTCTTT. The chain has TRBV6-5 and TRBJ1-1; D ambiguous. The length of the CDR3 is 13 residues. The V gene's germline CDR1 is MNHEY and CDR2 SVGAGI. Trimming removed 5 bases from V and 4 bases from J, with 11 bases in between.

The J gene is TRBJ2-7, the V gene TRBV9; 9 positions agree with TRBD1. The J segment lost 4 bases and the V segment lost 3 bases, leaving 5 bases of the junction unmatched. This CDR3 has 14 residues. CDR1 and CDR2 from the germline V gene are SGDLS and YYNGEE. CDR3 in DNA: TGTGCCAGCAGCGCGGGGACAGGGAGATACGAGCAGTACTTC. This gives the protein CASSAGTGRYEQYF.

V and J are TRBV7-9 and TRBJ2-7, with D maybe TRBD2 (6 bases). V was clipped by 0 bases and J by 1 base, with 10 bases between them. There are 15 residues in the CDR3. CDR1 and CDR2 from the germline V gene are SEHNR and FQNEAQ (reference sequence). CDR3: CASSLAWAGSYEQYF. In nucleotides, the CDR3 is TGTGCCAGCAGCTTAGCGTGGGCGGGATCCTACGAGCAGTACTTC.

The rearrangement links TRBV28 to TRBJ2-5; 9 bases agree with TRBD1. This CDR3 comprises 13 residues. V was clipped by 6 bases and J by 3 bases; unmatched bases: 2. The germline V gene encodes CDR1 MDHEN and CDR2 SYDVKM. The CDR3 nucleotides read TGTGCCAGCAGGACAGGGGGGGAAGAGACCCAGTACTTC. Translation gives CASRTGGEETQYF.

The chain employs TRBV11-2 and TRBJ2-1, with D unclear. Trimming stripped 1 base from V and 4 bases from J, with 14 bases between. The CDR3 length is 16 residues. Germline V CDR1 and CDR2: SGHAT, FQNNGV. CDR3 sequence reads: CASSLGVAGYYNEQFF. The CDR3 coding sequence is TGTGCCAGCAGCTTAGGTGTTGCAGGTTATTACAATGAGCAGTTCTTC.

The J gene is TRBJ2-3, the V gene TRBV12-5, with 11 bases fitting TRBD1. The CDR3 contains 18 residues. Trimming removed 1 base from V and 4 bases from J; junction bases left unmatched: 10. Per the germline V gene, CDR1 is LGHNT and CDR2 is FRNRAP. CDR3 nucleotide sequence: TGTGCTAGTGGTTTGGCAACAACAGGGACAGGGGGGGCAGATACGCAGTATTTT. It is translated as CASGLATTGTGGADTQYF.

The chain joins TRBV27 to TRBJ2-2; D possibly corresponds to TRBD2 (5 bases). Trimming pared 6 bases from V and 7 bases from J, leaving 12 bases between. The CDR3 is 13 residues long. The germline V gene encodes CDR1 MNHEY and CDR2 SMNVEV (reference sequence). DNA for the CDR3: TGTGCCAGCAGCCGGGATTATGGCGGGGAGCTGTTTTTT. It is translated as CASSRDYGGELFF.

The chain joins TRBV6-1 to TRBJ2-7; 9 positions agree with TRBD1. CDR3 length equals 15 residues. V shed 5 bases and J 7 bases; nucleotides not matched to a gene: 12. Germline loops: CDR1 MNHNS, CDR2 SASEGT. As DNA, the CDR3 is TGTGCCAGCAGTACCCGACAGGGGGAAGTGCGTGAGCAGTACGTC. This sequence encodes CASSTRQGEVREQYV.

Only one count was recorded for this clone. The V and J genes are TRBV9 and TRBJ2-3; D perhaps matches TRBD1 (5 bases). Germline V gene data show CDR1 as SGDLS and CDR2 as YYNGEE. V lost 4 bases to trimming and J lost 4 bases, with 22 bases between them. This CDR3 is built from 17 residues. CDR3 DNA sequence: TGTGCCAGCAGCCAAGCCCCGGCGACTCTCAGGGCAGATACGCAGTATTTT. Its translation: CASSQAPATLRADTQYF.

This clone was picked up one time. The chain uses TRBV10-3 and TRBJ1-1, with D possibly being TRBD1 (6 bases). The germline CDR1 and CDR2 sequences are ENHRY and SYGVKD. Trimming pared 5 bases from V and 5 bases from J, leaving 12 bases between. The CDR3 extends over 13 amino acids. The CDR3 is CAISHAGTTEAFF. The CDR3 nucleotides are TGTGCCATCAGTCACGCAGGGACAACTGAAGCTTTCTTT.